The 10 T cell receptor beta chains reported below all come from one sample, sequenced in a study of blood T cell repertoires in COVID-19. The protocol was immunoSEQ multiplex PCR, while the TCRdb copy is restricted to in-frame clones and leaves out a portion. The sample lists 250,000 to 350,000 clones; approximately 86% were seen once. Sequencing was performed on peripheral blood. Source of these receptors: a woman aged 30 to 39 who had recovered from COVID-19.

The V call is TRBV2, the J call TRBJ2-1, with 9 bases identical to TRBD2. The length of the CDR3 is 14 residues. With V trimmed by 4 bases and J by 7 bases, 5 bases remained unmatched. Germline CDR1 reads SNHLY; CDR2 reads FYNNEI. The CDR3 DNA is TGTGCCAGCAGTGCGGGACTAGCTTTAAATGAGCAGTTCTTC. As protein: CASSAGLALNEQFF.

The DNA for the CDR3 is TGTGCCAGCTCACCACCAGGCCGGACACCAAAGGAGACCCAGTACTTC. This gives the protein CASSPPGRTPKETQYF. The chain links TRBV18 to TRBJ2-5; tentatively, D is TRBD1 (5 bases). This CDR3 has 16 amino acids. The germline gives CDR1 KGHSH, CDR2 LQKENI. V lost 0 bases and J 5 bases, leaving 16 bases between the germline ends.

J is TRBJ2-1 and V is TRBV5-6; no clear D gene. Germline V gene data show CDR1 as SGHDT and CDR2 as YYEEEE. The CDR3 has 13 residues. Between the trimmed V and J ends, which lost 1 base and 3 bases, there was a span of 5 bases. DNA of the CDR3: TGTGCCAGCAGCTTGATCGGCTACAATGAGCAGTTCTTC. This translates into CASSLIGYNEQFF. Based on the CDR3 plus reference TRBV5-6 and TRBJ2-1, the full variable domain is DAGVTQSPTHLIKTRGQQVTLRCSPKSGHDTVSWYQQALGQGPQFIFQYYEEEERQRGNFPDRFSGHQFPNYSSELNVNALLLGDSALYLCASSLIGYNEQFFGPGTRLTVL.

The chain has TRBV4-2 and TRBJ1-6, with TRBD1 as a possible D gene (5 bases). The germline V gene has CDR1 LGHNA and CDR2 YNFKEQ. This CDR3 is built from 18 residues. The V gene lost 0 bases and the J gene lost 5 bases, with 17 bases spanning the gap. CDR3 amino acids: CASSQEMSQGVHNSPLHF. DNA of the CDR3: TGTGCCAGCAGCCAAGAGATGTCGCAGGGCGTTCATAATTCACCCCTCCACTTT.

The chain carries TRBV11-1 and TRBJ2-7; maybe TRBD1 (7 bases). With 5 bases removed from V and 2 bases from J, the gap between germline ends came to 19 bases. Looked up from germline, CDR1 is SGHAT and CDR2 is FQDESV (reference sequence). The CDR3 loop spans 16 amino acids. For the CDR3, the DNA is TGTGCCAGCAGCAGAACCGGAGGGGGCCTTACCTACGAGCAGTACTTC. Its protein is CASSRTGGGLTYEQYF.

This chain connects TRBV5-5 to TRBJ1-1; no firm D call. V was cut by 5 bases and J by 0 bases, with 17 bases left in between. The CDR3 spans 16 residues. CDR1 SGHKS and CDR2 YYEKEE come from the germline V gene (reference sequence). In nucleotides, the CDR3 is TGTGCCAGCAGAATGGAGTACGGCGGGCTGAACACTGAAGCTTTCTTT. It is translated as CASRMEYGGLNTEAFF.

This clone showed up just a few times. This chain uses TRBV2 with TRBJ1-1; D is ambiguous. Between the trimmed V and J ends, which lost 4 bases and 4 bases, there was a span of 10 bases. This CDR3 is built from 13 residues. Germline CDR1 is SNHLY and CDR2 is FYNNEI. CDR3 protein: CASSGPGVTEAFF. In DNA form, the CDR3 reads TGTGCCAGCAGTGGACCCGGGGTCACTGAAGCTTTCTTT.

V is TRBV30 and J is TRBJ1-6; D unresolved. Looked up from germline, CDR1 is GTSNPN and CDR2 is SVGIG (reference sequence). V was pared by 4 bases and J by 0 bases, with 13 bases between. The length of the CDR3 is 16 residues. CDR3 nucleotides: TGTGCCTGGAATCCTGCCGCGAGCTCCTATAATTCACCCCTCCACTTT. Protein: CAWNPAASSYNSPLHF.

This CDR3 reads CASSPLFDNEQFF. The CDR3 nucleotides are TGTGCCAGCAGCCCGCTATTCGACAATGAGCAGTTCTTC. J is TRBJ2-1 and V is TRBV14; D remains unclear. V was clipped by 4 bases and J by 5 bases, with 9 bases between them. The V gene's germline CDR1 is SGHDN and CDR2 FVKESK. The CDR3 runs to 13 residues.

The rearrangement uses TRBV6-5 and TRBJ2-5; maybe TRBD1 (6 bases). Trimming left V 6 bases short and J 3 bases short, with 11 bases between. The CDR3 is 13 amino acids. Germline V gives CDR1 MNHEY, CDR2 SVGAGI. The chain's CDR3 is CASRLTGEETQYF. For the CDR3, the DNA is TGTGCCAGCAGACTGACAGGTGAAGAGACCCAGTACTTC.